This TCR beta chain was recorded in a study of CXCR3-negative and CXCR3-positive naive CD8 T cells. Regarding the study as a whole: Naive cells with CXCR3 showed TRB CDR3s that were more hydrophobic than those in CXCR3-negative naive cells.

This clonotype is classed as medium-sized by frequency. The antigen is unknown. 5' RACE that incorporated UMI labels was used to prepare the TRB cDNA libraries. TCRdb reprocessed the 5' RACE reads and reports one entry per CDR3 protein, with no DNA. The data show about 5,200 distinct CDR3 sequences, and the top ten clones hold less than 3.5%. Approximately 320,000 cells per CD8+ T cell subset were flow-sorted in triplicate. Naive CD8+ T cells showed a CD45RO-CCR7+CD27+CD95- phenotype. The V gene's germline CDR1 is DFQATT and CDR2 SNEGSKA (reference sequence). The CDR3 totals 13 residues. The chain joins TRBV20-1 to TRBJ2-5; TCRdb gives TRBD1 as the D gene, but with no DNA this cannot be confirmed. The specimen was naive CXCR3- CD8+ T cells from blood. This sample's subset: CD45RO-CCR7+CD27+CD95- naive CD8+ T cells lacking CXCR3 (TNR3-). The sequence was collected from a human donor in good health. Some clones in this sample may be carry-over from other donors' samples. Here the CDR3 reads CSASMTAGETQYF.